This entry concerns a single TCR beta chain. No antigen is known for it. What was sequenced were expressed TCRB transcripts, since all of the isolated RNA had been reverse transcribed. TCRdb keeps only in-frame clones here, not all; method: immunoSEQ multiplex PCR. In the table there are under 70,000 clones, about 60% of which are singletons. The sample comes from a study of beta chain features in type 1 diabetes. Study at large: Examined across all samples were 90 million to 130 million sorted cells. Broader study findings: HLA influence on TCRB rearrangement stayed unresolved here. Insertions at VDJ junctions were less frequent in type 1 diabetes patients. These patients also deleted more nucleotides at the same junctions. Shorter TCRB CDR3s, moderately but significantly so, were found in Type 1 diabetes patients in all four CD4+ subsets. Cells that show high TCR expression could be over-represented by cDNA sequencing.

Trimming took 3 bases from V and 9 from J, leaving 19 bases between them. The CDR3 contains 15 residues. The germline gives CDR1 SGHNT, CDR2 YYREEE (reference sequence). The sequencing sample was made of stem cell memory CD4+ T cells from blood. The gene calls are TRBV5-4 and TRBJ2-4, with D possibly being TRBD2 (6 bases). The TCR sequence derives from a woman aged 25 to 45 with type 1 diabetes. The CDR3, as DNA: TGTGCCAGCAGCTATGACCCTAGCGTTGAAAGCATTCAGTACTTC. Protein: CASSYDPSVESIQYF.